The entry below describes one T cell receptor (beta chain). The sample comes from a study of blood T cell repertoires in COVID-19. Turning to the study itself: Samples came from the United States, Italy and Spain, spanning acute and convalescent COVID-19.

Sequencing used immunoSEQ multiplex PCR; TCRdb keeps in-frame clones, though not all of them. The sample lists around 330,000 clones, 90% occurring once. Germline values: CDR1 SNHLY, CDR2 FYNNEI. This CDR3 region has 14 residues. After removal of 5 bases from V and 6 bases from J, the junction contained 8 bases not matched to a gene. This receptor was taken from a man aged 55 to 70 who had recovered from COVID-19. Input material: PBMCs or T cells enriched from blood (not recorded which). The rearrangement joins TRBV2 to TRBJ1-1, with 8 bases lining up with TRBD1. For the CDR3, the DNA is TGTGCCAGCAGTATAGGACAGGGCTGGGCTGAAGCTTTCTTT. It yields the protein CASSIGQGWAEAFF.